Following are 24 T cell receptor beta chains from one sample sequenced in a study of technical replicates of blood from a handful of donors. Produced via immunoSEQ multiplex PCR; TCRdb's table is partial and in-frame only. The sample lists tens of thousands of clones; 91% were seen once. Sequencing was carried out using T cells isolated from PBMCs. These receptor sequences come from a human donor in good health.

This chain uses TRBV5-5 with TRBJ1-2; perhaps TRBD1 as D (6 bases). V dropped 4 bases and J dropped 4 bases, with 14 bases sitting between them. Germline V gene sequence: CDR1 SGHKS, CDR2 YYEKEE (reference sequence). The CDR3 loop spans 14 amino acids. The chain's CDR3 is CASSHKLGAYGYTF. The DNA of the CDR3 is TGTGCCAGCAGCCATAAACTGGGGGCCTATGGCTACACCTTC.

This chain connects TRBV28 to TRBJ1-5; D is unclear. This CDR3 is built from 16 residues. V was pared by 3 bases and J by 3 bases, with 15 bases between. The germline V gene encodes CDR1 MDHEN and CDR2 SYDVKM. CDR3 residues: CASSLVILQANQPQHF. In DNA, the CDR3 is TGTGCCAGCAGTTTGGTCATTCTTCAGGCCAATCAGCCCCAGCATTTT. Full variable domain (missing parts from reference TRBV28 and TRBJ1-5): DVKVTQSSRYLVKRTGEKVFLECVQDMDHENMFWYRQDPGLGLRLIYFSYDVKMKEKGDIPEGYSVSREKKERFSLILESASTNQTSMYLCASSLVILQANQPQHFGDGTRLSIL.

This chain joins TRBV7-9 and TRBJ1-1; D might be TRBD1 (6 bases). The germline gives CDR1 SEHNR, CDR2 FQNEAQ (reference sequence). There are 14 residues in the CDR3. Trimming pared 1 base from V and 4 bases from J, leaving 10 bases between. The CDR3 DNA follows: TGTGCCAGCAGCTTAGTAGCAGGGGCCACTGAAGCTTTCTTT. Its protein product is CASSLVAGATEAFF.

V usage is TRBV27 and J usage is TRBJ1-4; 11 bases line up with TRBD1. Losses at the gene ends were 1 base for V and 8 bases for J; bases not matched to a gene: 9. The CDR3 covers 17 residues. Germline CDR1 is MNHEY and CDR2 is SMNVEV (reference sequence). The CDR3 DNA reads as TGTGCCAGCAGTTTATACGGGACAGGGGGATCGGAGGAAAAACTGTTTTTT. Translation: CASSLYGTGGSEEKLFF.

The chain employs TRBV7-9 and TRBJ1-4; TRBD1 aligns across 9 bases. CDR1 is SEHNR, CDR2 FQNEAQ, per germline (reference sequence). CDR3 size: 16 residues. After removal of 3 bases from V and 5 bases from J, the junction contained 7 bases not matched to a gene. The CDR3 loop is CASSFLGDRANEKLFF. The CDR3 DNA reads as TGTGCCAGCAGCTTTCTAGGGGACAGGGCGAATGAAAAACTGTTTTTT.

This chain joins TRBV27 and TRBJ2-3; no reliable D call. The CDR3 sequence is 15 residues long. V lost 6 bases to trimming and J lost 6 bases, with 19 bases between them. Germline CDR1 reads MNHEY; CDR2 reads SMNVEV (reference sequence). CDR3 sequence: CASRLRPLPVDTQYF. The CDR3 coding sequence is TGTGCCAGCAGACTCAGGCCCCTCCCCGTTGATACGCAGTATTTT.

This chain connects TRBV7-8 to TRBJ2-1; possibly TRBD2 for D (6 bases). The V gene's germline CDR1 is SGHVS and CDR2 FQNEAQ. The CDR3 loop spans 13 amino acids. The V end lost 3 bases, the J end lost 3 bases, and 6 bases lay between the germline ends. CDR3 residues: CASSLTSYNEQFF. The CDR3 nucleotides are TGTGCCAGCAGCTTGACTAGCTACAATGAGCAGTTCTTC.

In this sample, this clone turned up once. V and J are TRBV7-8 and TRBJ2-1; no firm D call. The CDR3 has 13 amino acids. Trimming took 3 bases from V and 6 from J, leaving 9 bases between them. CDR1 and CDR2 from the germline V gene are SGHVS and FQNEAQ. CDR3 DNA: TGTGCCAGCAGCTTCGGAGTTGGCAATGAGCAGTTCTTC. Its translation is CASSFGVGNEQFF.

V usage is TRBV7-2 and J usage is TRBJ2-7; possibly TRBD2 for D (6 bases). CDR1 is SGHTA and CDR2 is FQGNSA in the germline V gene. V dropped 3 bases and J dropped 2 bases, with 11 bases sitting between them. This CDR3 is built from 14 residues. DNA for the CDR3: TGTGCCAGCAGCTTGAAGGAGGGCCCCTACGAGCAGTACTTC. Its translation is CASSLKEGPYEQYF.

V is TRBV25-1 and J is TRBJ1-5; no firm D call. Germline V gene sequence: CDR1 MGHDK, CDR2 SYGVNS. Trimming removed 1 base from V and 4 bases from J, with 11 bases in between. This CDR3 is 15 amino acids long. The CDR3 DNA is TGTGCCAGCAGTGAATCTCTAGGAGATAATCAGCCCCAGCATTTT. It is translated as CASSESLGDNQPQHF.

This clone came up once. The chain links TRBV4-3 to TRBJ2-7; D is ambiguous. Germline assignment: CDR1 LGHNA and CDR2 YSLEER. The CDR3 loop spans 14 amino acids. The germline V and J ends were trimmed by 0 bases and 3 bases, with 9 bases remaining between them. The CDR3 loop reads CASSQETRIYEQYF. CDR3 nucleotide sequence: TGCGCCAGCAGCCAAGAAACCAGGATCTACGAGCAGTACTTC.

The rearrangement joins TRBV7-9 to TRBJ2-2, with 9 bases matching TRBD2. CDR1 SEHNR and CDR2 FQNEAQ come from the germline V gene (reference sequence). There are 16 residues in the CDR3. Trimming at V came to 5 bases and at J to 0 bases, leaving 4 bases not matched to a gene. The CDR3 DNA follows: TGTGCCAGCAGCATGCGGGAGGGAGCGAACACCGGGGAGCTGTTTTTT. Its translation: CASSMREGANTGELFF.

The rearrangement joins TRBV29-1 to TRBJ1-2, with D perhaps matching TRBD1 (6 bases). V was trimmed by 7 bases and J by 4 bases, leaving 13 bases between them. CDR1 and CDR2 from the germline V gene are SQVTM and ANQGSEA. The CDR3 consists of 12 residues. CDR3 protein: CSAEGDIYGYTF. CDR3 DNA: TGCAGCGCCGAGGGGGACATCTATGGCTACACCTTC.

The chain couples TRBV4-3 to TRBJ2-6, with D possibly TRBD2 on 5 matching bases. V dropped 2 bases and J dropped 1 base, with 6 bases sitting between them. Germline V gene lookup returns CDR1 LGHNA and CDR2 YSLEER. The CDR3 is 15 amino acids. CDR3 sequence reads: CASSQWESGANVLTF. Written as DNA, the CDR3 is TGCGCCAGCAGCCAATGGGAGTCTGGGGCCAACGTCCTGACTTTC.

The count of this clone is one. The CDR3, as DNA: TGTGCCAGCAGCTTAATAGGGGAAGGCCAAGAGACCCAGTACTTC. It codes for CASSLIGEGQETQYF. This sequence joins TRBV7-2 and TRBJ2-5; possibly TRBD1 for D (5 bases). The germline gives CDR1 SGHTA, CDR2 FQGNSA. The germline V and J ends were trimmed by 2 bases and 1 base, with 11 bases remaining between them. The CDR3 is 15 residues long.

This sequence joins TRBV30 and TRBJ1-5; TRBD1 matches at 8 bases. The trim removed 5 bases at V and 2 bases at J, leaving 2 bases unmatched. In germline, CDR1 is GTSNPN, CDR2 SVGIG (reference sequence). The CDR3 is 13 residues long. The CDR3 DNA is TGTGCCTGGGGACAGGGCGGCAATCAGCCCCAGCATTTT. Amino acids: CAWGQGGNQPQHF.

V gene TRBV7-9 combines with J gene TRBJ2-1; 12 nucleotides line up with TRBD2. Germline CDR1 and CDR2: SEHNR and FQNEAQ (reference sequence). The J segment lost 7 bases and the V segment lost 1 base, leaving 8 bases of the junction unmatched. The CDR3 has 17 amino acids. CDR3 sequence reads: CASSLGLAGGPRNEQFF. The CDR3 DNA is TGTGCCAGCAGCTTAGGCCTAGCGGGAGGGCCGAGGAATGAGCAGTTCTTC.

V usage is TRBV30 and J usage is TRBJ2-7; 7 bases are shared with TRBD2. The V gene end was trimmed by 0 bases and the J gene end by 0 bases; junction bases not matched to a gene: 2. Per germline, CDR1 GTSNPN and CDR2 SVGIG (reference sequence). The CDR3 spans 14 residues. The CDR3 DNA reads as TGTGCCTGGAGTGTCGGCGGGGGCTCCTACGAGCAGTACTTC. As protein: CAWSVGGGSYEQYF.

A note on this clone: One junction end does not reproduce the germline sequence, and a read error may be involved. V gene TRBV6-1 combines with J gene TRBJ2-7; 10 bases are a match to TRBD2. The germline CDR1 and CDR2 sequences are MNHNS and SASEGT. CDR3 length: 12 amino acids. The CDR3 is CASSSTSGSQGF. CDR3 DNA sequence: TGTGCCAGCAGTTCGACTAGCGGGTCCCAGGGGTTC.

The chain joins TRBV4-2 to TRBJ1-2; 9 bases match TRBD1. The germline CDR1 and CDR2 sequences are LGHNA and YNFKEQ. The CDR3 sequence is 17 residues long. V was clipped by 0 bases and J by 4 bases; unmatched bases: 9. As DNA, the CDR3 is TGTGCCAGCAGCCAAGAAACTCTTACAGGGGGCGTCTATGGCTACACCTTC. This gives the protein CASSQETLTGGVYGYTF.

V gene TRBV27 combines with J gene TRBJ2-1; D is ambiguous. Per the germline V gene, CDR1 is MNHEY and CDR2 is SMNVEV (reference sequence). This CDR3 is 16 amino acids long. The ends were cut back, 3 bases at V and 0 bases at J, with 12 bases in the middle. The chain's CDR3 is CASSFPLWSSYNEQFF. CDR3 nucleotide sequence: TGTGCCAGCAGTTTTCCCTTGTGGAGCTCCTACAATGAGCAGTTCTTC.

The gene calls are TRBV18 and TRBJ1-1; possibly TRBD1 for D (6 bases). Looked up from germline, CDR1 is KGHSH and CDR2 is LQKENI. V was clipped by 0 bases and J by 3 bases, with 14 bases between them. The CDR3 runs 16 residues. CDR3 sequence (DNA): TGTGCCAGCTCACCACCGTTTACAGGGCTCTACACTGAAGCTTTCTTT. Translated, it gives CASSPPFTGLYTEAFF.

This chain joins TRBV5-1 and TRBJ1-3; D call uncertain. CDR1 and CDR2 (germline): SGHRS, YFSETQ. Trimming took 4 bases from V and 0 from J, leaving 8 bases between them. CDR3 length: 14 residues. The CDR3, as DNA: TGCGCCAGCAGCCCCGGTGACTCTGGAAACACCATATATTTT. Its translation is CASSPGDSGNTIYF. The full variable domain, in which reference TRBV5-1 and TRBJ1-3 provide the parts outside the CDR3, is KAGVTQTPRYLIKTRGQQVTLSCSPISGHRSVSWYQQTPGQGLQFLFEYFSETQRNKGNFPGRFSGRQFSNSRSEMNVSTLELGDSALYLCASSPGDSGNTIYFGEGSWLTVV.

This chain uses TRBV11-2 with TRBJ2-1, with D maybe TRBD2 (5 bases). CDR1 is SGHAT, CDR2 FQNNGV, per germline. V gave up 0 bases and J gave up 10 bases, with 13 bases separating them. The CDR3 extends over 14 amino acids. Here the CDR3 DNA reads TGTGCCAGCAGCTTAGATCCACCCGGGGTAGAGCAGTTCTTC. This translates into CASSLDPPGVEQFF.